The 3 T cell receptor beta chains presented below share a single source sample, sequenced in a study of T cell responses to AZD1222 COVID-19 vaccine. TCRdb keeps only in-frame clones here, not all; method: immunoSEQ multiplex PCR. The table shows tens of thousands of clones, with less than 90% occurring only once. This sample comprised peripheral blood, obtained on day 0 of AZD1222 vaccination. Every receptor here comes from an adult in good health.

The chain is built from TRBV6-5 and TRBJ1-2, with 10 nucleotides matching TRBD1. From germline, CDR1 is MNHEY and CDR2 SVGAGI. The CDR3 has 16 amino acids. V lost 4 bases to trimming and J lost 6 bases; unmatched junction nucleotides: 11. CDR3 in DNA: TGTGCCAGCAGTTCACCGGGACAGGGGTTTGTTGATGGCTACACCTTC. Its protein product is CASSSPGQGFVDGYTF.

The V and J genes are TRBV5-4 and TRBJ2-7; TRBD1 aligns across 7 bases. The CDR3 contains 15 residues. The germline V gene has CDR1 SGHNT and CDR2 YYREEE (reference sequence). The V and J ends lost 3 bases and 1 base, in that order; junction bases with no gene match: 7. The CDR3 is CASSSPGQTSYEQYF. The DNA of the CDR3 is TGTGCCAGCAGCTCCCCGGGACAGACGTCCTACGAGCAGTACTTC.

The chain employs TRBV11-2 and TRBJ2-2; 7 bases map to TRBD1. Germline values: CDR1 SGHAT, CDR2 FQNNGV. CDR3 length equals 16 residues. The V gene end was trimmed by 5 bases and the J gene end by 0 bases; junction bases not matched to a gene: 6. The CDR3 is CASSPSGTANTGELFF. The CDR3 bases are TGTGCCAGCAGCCCCTCCGGGACAGCGAACACCGGGGAGCTGTTTTTT.